The 27 T cell receptor beta chains presented below share a single source sample, sequenced in a study of OX40 agonist ivuxolimab in advanced cancers. Here immunoSEQ multiplex PCR was the method, and the copy in TCRdb shows in-frame clones only, minus some. The sample consists of tens of thousands of clones, around 87% of them appearing once. Sequencing used CD4+ or CD8+ T cells sorted from blood, obtained in a trial of the OX40 agonist ivuxolimab. These receptors were obtained from an adult with an advanced solid tumor such as melanoma, head and neck, liver or kidney cancer.

V gene TRBV19 combines with J gene TRBJ2-7, with D possibly being TRBD1 (5 bases). The CDR3 runs to 11 residues. The V end lost 10 bases, the J end lost 6 bases, and 13 bases lay between the germline ends. Germline lookup yields CDR1 LNHDA and CDR2 SQIVND (reference sequence). CDR3 DNA: TGTGCCACCAGTTCGCAGGGCGAGCAGTACTTC. Translation gives CATSSQGEQYF.

V gene TRBV30 combines with J gene TRBJ1-3; D is ambiguous. This CDR3 is 12 amino acids long. The ends were cut back, 3 bases at V and 7 bases at J, with 10 bases in the middle. Germline V gene lookup returns CDR1 GTSNPN and CDR2 SVGIG (reference sequence). CDR3 bases: TGTGCCTGGAGAGGACGCCGGAACACCATATATTTT. This sequence encodes CAWRGRRNTIYF. Complete variable domain (other parts from reference TRBV30 and TRBJ1-3): SQTIHQWPATLVQPVGSPLSLECTVEGTSNPNLYWYRQAAGRGLQLLFYSVGIGQISSEVPQNLSASRPQDRQFILSSKKLLLSDSGFYLCAWRGRRNTIYFGEGSWLTVV.

This chain links TRBV5-1 with TRBJ2-3, with 10 bases matching TRBD2. J gave up 2 bases and V 3 bases, and 9 bases lay outside the gene matches. The CDR3 is 17 residues long. The germline V gene encodes CDR1 SGHRS and CDR2 YFSETQ. CDR3 sequence reads: CASSSRLAGGNTDTQYF. CDR3 DNA: TGCGCCAGCAGCTCCCGCTTAGCGGGGGGAAACACAGATACGCAGTATTTT.

The chain uses TRBV5-5 and TRBJ2-1; 9 bases are shared with TRBD2. Germline loops: CDR1 SGHKS, CDR2 YYEKEE (reference sequence). J gave up 0 bases and V 1 base, and 11 bases lay outside the gene matches. The CDR3 covers 19 residues. The CDR3: CASSLRLQRGASSYNEQFF. CDR3 coding DNA: TGTGCCAGCAGCTTGAGGTTACAGCGGGGGGCGAGCTCCTACAATGAGCAGTTCTTC. The full variable domain, rest sourced from reference TRBV5-5 and TRBJ2-1, is DAGVTQSPTHLIKTRGQQVTLRCSPISGHKSVSWYQQVLGQGPQFIFQYYEKEERGRGNFPDRFSARQFPNYSSELNVNALLLGDSALYLCASSLRLQRGASSYNEQFFGPGTRLTVL.

In this sample, this clone turned up once. The chain combines TRBV27 with TRBJ2-7; 7 bases line up with TRBD1. V trimming: 2 bases; J trimming: 8 bases; junction bases outside the gene matches: 9. The CDR3 is 14 amino acids. Germline CDR1 reads MNHEY; CDR2 reads SMNVEV (reference sequence). CDR3 DNA sequence: TGTGCCAGCAGTTTAGCGAGACAGGGACCTCAGCAGTACTTC. It yields the protein CASSLARQGPQQYF.

The chain recombines TRBV29-1 with TRBJ1-6, with TRBD1 as a possible D gene (5 bases). Germline loops: CDR1 SQVTM, CDR2 ANQGSEA. This CDR3 is 13 amino acids long. With 6 bases removed from V and 9 bases from J, the gap between germline ends came to 15 bases. The CDR3 DNA reads TGCAGCGTACAGGAAAATCCCACTTCACCCCTCCACTTT. Encoded protein: CSVQENPTSPLHF.

The chain combines TRBV7-6 with TRBJ2-3; no clear D. This CDR3 comprises 14 residues. Germline V lookup: CDR1 SGHVS, CDR2 FNYEAQ. V was clipped by 3 bases and J by 3 bases, with 10 bases between them. In DNA, the CDR3 is TGTGCCAGCAGCTTTTTGCAGAGTACAGATACGCAGTATTTT. It is translated as CASSFLQSTDTQYF.

The rearrangement uses TRBV5-1 and TRBJ2-1, with D perhaps TRBD1 (6 bases). The CDR3 covers 15 residues. The germline V gene has CDR1 SGHRS and CDR2 YFSETQ. Deletions cut 7 bases from V and 5 bases from J, with 19 bases between. CDR3 in DNA: TGCGCCAGCGCACAGGGTAGCCCCGTAAACAATGAGCAGTTCTTC. Protein sequence: CASAQGSPVNNEQFF. The whole variable domain, filled in from reference TRBV5-1 and TRBJ2-1, reads KAGVTQTPRYLIKTRGQQVTLSCSPISGHRSVSWYQQTPGQGLQFLFEYFSETQRNKGNFPGRFSGRQFSNSRSEMNVSTLELGDSALYLCASAQGSPVNNEQFFGPGTRLTVL.

In this sample, this clone turned up a few times. The chain is built from TRBV30 and TRBJ2-7; D unclear. Per the germline V gene, CDR1 is GTSNPN and CDR2 is SVGIG (reference sequence). Trimming shortened V by 7 bases and J by 1 base, and 14 bases separated the two germline ends. The CDR3 has 13 amino acids. The DNA for the CDR3 is TGTGCCTCTACACCCGACGGATCCTACGAGCAGTACTTC. Translated, it gives CASTPDGSYEQYF.

The V call is TRBV7-2, the J call TRBJ2-7; D remains unclear. V dropped 3 bases and J dropped 3 bases, with 6 bases sitting between them. The CDR3 runs to 12 residues. Germline loops: CDR1 SGHTA, CDR2 FQGNSA. In DNA, the CDR3 is TGTGCCAGCAGCTTCGATATCTACGAGCAGTACTTC. Amino acids: CASSFDIYEQYF.

This clone is a singleton in its sample. The gene calls are TRBV5-4 and TRBJ2-7; the D gene is possibly TRBD1 (6 bases). V lost 6 bases and J lost 3, with 22 bases in between. This CDR3 spans 16 amino acids. CDR1 is SGHNT, CDR2 YYREEE, per germline (reference sequence). CDR3 in amino acids: CASNRGGGPPLYEQYF. DNA of the CDR3: TGTGCCAGCAACCGAGGGGGTGGCCCCCCCCTCTACGAGCAGTACTTC.

The chain is built from TRBV6-1 and TRBJ1-5; D is perhaps TRBD1 (6 bases). Trimming removed 4 bases at V and 3 bases at J, with 7 bases between. This CDR3 contains 13 residues. In germline, CDR1 is MNHNS, CDR2 SASEGT. CDR3 in amino acids: CASSGQVNQPQHF. CDR3 nucleotide sequence: TGTGCCAGCAGTGGACAGGTCAATCAGCCCCAGCATTTT.

The rearrangement links TRBV19 to TRBJ2-2, with D tentatively TRBD1 (5 bases). CDR3 length: 12 residues. The V end was cut by 5 bases, the J end by 5 bases, with 6 bases between. From germline, CDR1 is LNHDA and CDR2 SQIVND (reference sequence). DNA of the CDR3: TGTGCCAGTAGTCAGGGTACCGGGGAGCTGTTTTTT. Residues: CASSQGTGELFF.

This chain joins TRBV27 and TRBJ1-1; D perhaps matches TRBD1 (6 bases). The CDR3 is 12 residues long. V was pared by 5 bases and J by 12 bases, with 16 bases between. Germline V CDR1 and CDR2: MNHEY, SMNVEV (reference sequence). CDR3 in DNA: TGTGCCAGCAGTGGAGGGGGTGTGAAGACTTTCTTT. Its translation: CASSGGGVKTFF.

This clone was recorded only once. This sequence joins TRBV10-3 and TRBJ2-3; D is perhaps TRBD2 (5 bases). Germline CDR1 is ENHRY and CDR2 is SYGVKD. The V gene lost 7 bases and the J gene lost 4 bases, with 12 bases spanning the gap. The CDR3 contains 13 residues. In nucleotides, the CDR3 is TGTGCCATCATGCCCGGGGATGCAGATACGCAGTATTTT. This gives the protein CAIMPGDADTQYF.

The V call is TRBV9, the J call TRBJ2-1; 8 positions agree with TRBD2. V lost 0 bases, J lost 7 bases, and 6 bases stayed unmatched. The CDR3 is made up of 15 amino acids. Germline values: CDR1 SGDLS, CDR2 YYNGEE. DNA for the CDR3: TGTGCCAGCAGCGTAGACGTAGCGGGGTGGAATGAGCAGTTCTTC. Encoded protein: CASSVDVAGWNEQFF. Supplemented by reference TRBV9 and TRBJ2-1, the full variable domain reads DSGVTQTPKHLITATGQRVTLRCSPRSGDLSVYWYQQSLDQGLQFLIQYYNGEERAKGNILERFSAQQFPDLHSELNLSSLELGDSALYFCASSVDVAGWNEQFFGPGTRLTVL.

The chain has TRBV6-4 and TRBJ1-6, with D possibly TRBD1 on 5 matching bases. This CDR3 has 14 residues. The ends were cut back, 6 bases at V and 6 bases at J, with 12 bases in the middle. Germline values: CDR1 MRHNA, CDR2 SNTAGT. CDR3 coding DNA: TGTGCCAGCAGCTCAGGGATGGGTAATTCACCCCTCCACTTT. Translating gives CASSSGMGNSPLHF.

V is TRBV20-1 and J is TRBJ1-2; weak D call: TRBD1 (5 bases). The CDR3 consists of 11 residues. Deletions cut 3 bases from V and 8 bases from J, with 10 bases between. Germline V lookup: CDR1 DFQATT, CDR2 SNEGSKA (reference sequence). The CDR3 protein is CSASRVGGYTF. In DNA form, the CDR3 reads TGCAGTGCTAGCAGGGTAGGCGGCTACACCTTC.

The chain carries TRBV6-6 and TRBJ2-7; 7 nucleotides match TRBD1. V lost 6 bases, J lost 2 bases, and 7 bases stayed unmatched. This CDR3 spans 14 amino acids. Germline V gene lookup returns CDR1 MNHNY and CDR2 SVGAGI (reference sequence). The chain's CDR3 is CASRMGQPPYEQYF. The DNA for the CDR3 is TGTGCCAGCAGGATGGGACAGCCTCCCTACGAGCAGTACTTC.

This chain uses TRBV19 with TRBJ2-5, with a tentative D call TRBD2 (6 bases). V was clipped by 3 bases and J by 2 bases, with 10 bases between them. This CDR3 region has 14 residues. Germline V gives CDR1 LNHDA, CDR2 SQIVND (reference sequence). CDR3 nucleotide sequence: TGTGCCAGTAGTATGTGGGGGGTACAAGAGACCCAGTACTTC. Protein sequence: CASSMWGVQETQYF.

The chain couples TRBV2 to TRBJ1-5; D gene unclear. Trimming took 8 bases from V and 6 from J, leaving 8 bases between them. The CDR3 sequence is 11 residues long. Germline V gene lookup returns CDR1 SNHLY and CDR2 FYNNEI. In DNA, the CDR3 is TGTGCCAGCGGGCAAGGTCAGCCCCAGCATTTT. Protein product: CASGQGQPQHF.

CDR3 DNA: TGTGCCAGCTCACCACTCCGGGGAAACACCATATATTTT. This translates into CASSPLRGNTIYF. The chain carries TRBV18 and TRBJ1-3; no reliable D call. CDR3 size: 13 residues. The germline gives CDR1 KGHSH, CDR2 LQKENI. V lost 1 base to trimming and J lost 4 bases, with 5 bases between them.

The sample holds a few counts of this clone. The gene calls are TRBV4-1 and TRBJ2-1; D gene ambiguous. CDR3 length: 12 amino acids. With 0 bases removed from V and 11 bases from J, the gap between germline ends came to 8 bases. In germline, CDR1 is MGHRA, CDR2 YSYEKL. CDR3 DNA sequence: TGCGCCAGCAGCCAAGATATCCGAAAGCAGTTCTTC. The encoded protein is CASSQDIRKQFF.

The rearrangement joins TRBV27 to TRBJ1-2; D is perhaps TRBD1 (6 bases). The CDR3 is made up of 12 amino acids. V was trimmed by 8 bases and J by 4 bases, leaving 11 bases between them. Germline V lookup: CDR1 MNHEY, CDR2 SMNVEV (reference sequence). This CDR3 is CASGLQGYGYTF. The CDR3, as DNA: TGTGCCAGCGGACTACAGGGCTATGGCTACACCTTC.

This clone was seen just once. The chain has TRBV5-1 and TRBJ2-3; D may be TRBD1 (6 bases). V gave up 4 bases and J gave up 1 base, with 10 bases separating them. Per the germline V gene, CDR1 is SGHRS and CDR2 is YFSETQ. CDR3 length equals 14 residues. In nucleotides, the CDR3 is TGCGCCAGCAGCCTGGACAGTCGCACAGATACGCAGTATTTT. It encodes CASSLDSRTDTQYF.

This chain joins TRBV21-1 and TRBJ2-3; the D segment call TRBD1 is taken from the table without a DNA check. TRBV21-1 is a pseudogene locus. The CDR3 is made up of 16 amino acids. In DNA, the CDR3 is TGTGCCAGCAGCAAAGAGGAGACAGGGGTCACAGATACGCAGTATTTT. Translating it yields CASSKEETGVTDTQYF.

The genes are TRBV7-2 and TRBJ1-2; tentatively, D is TRBD1 (5 bases). In germline, CDR1 is SGHTA, CDR2 FQGNSA. V was trimmed by 8 bases and J by 4 bases, leaving 17 bases between them. This CDR3 region has 14 residues. The CDR3 DNA is TGTGCCAGCGCCCGAGGGGACGGAAGCTATGGCTACACCTTC. Translated: CASARGDGSYGYTF.